What follows describes a single T cell receptor (beta chain). The sample is drawn from a study of control samples from healthy donors and cancer patients. CDR3 length: 15 amino acids. CDR1 SGHVS and CDR2 FQNEAQ come from the germline V gene. V was pared by 4 bases and J by 5 bases, with 7 bases of the junction left unmatched. Assay: immunoSEQ multiplex PCR; the TCRdb copy retains only in-frame clones and omits some. The sample has roughly 80,000 clones; about 90% are singletons. The chain joins TRBV7-8 to TRBJ1-1, with 10 positions matching TRBD1. This TCR came from a man in his fifties or sixties in good health. The sample was blood. The CDR3 nucleotides read TGTGCCAGCAGCTCCAAGACAGGGGGCAGGACTGAAGCTTTCTTT. As protein: CASSSKTGGRTEAFF.